The following is a TCR beta chain sequence with its context. No antigen is known for it. These data are taken from a study of blood T cells in healthy people across ages. A sample-barcoded 5' primer and a J-beta primer mix were used in a second PCR of about 6 to 12 cycles. MiXCR was run by TCRdb on the 5' RACE reads, yielding one entry per CDR3 protein. The sample lists around 800,000 distinct CDR3 sequences; 20% to 30% were seen once. General observations from the study: Naive and antigen-experienced cells were not separated, limiting conclusive comparison.

Germline assignment: CDR1 SQVTM and CDR2 ANQGSEA. The V and J ends lost 1 base and 4 bases, in that order; junction bases with no gene match: 8. The CDR3 length is 15 residues. The data were also submitted as part of a second study, on T cells of mothers and their children.

This clonotype was sampled from a boy between 10 and 17 years old in good health. Sequenced input: blood. The J gene is TRBJ2-5, the V gene TRBV29-1, with 8 bases aligning to TRBD1. The CDR3, as DNA: TGCAGCGTTGAAGGGGCTCAGGGGGCGGGAGAGACCCAGTACTTC. It yields the protein CSVEGAQGAGETQYF.